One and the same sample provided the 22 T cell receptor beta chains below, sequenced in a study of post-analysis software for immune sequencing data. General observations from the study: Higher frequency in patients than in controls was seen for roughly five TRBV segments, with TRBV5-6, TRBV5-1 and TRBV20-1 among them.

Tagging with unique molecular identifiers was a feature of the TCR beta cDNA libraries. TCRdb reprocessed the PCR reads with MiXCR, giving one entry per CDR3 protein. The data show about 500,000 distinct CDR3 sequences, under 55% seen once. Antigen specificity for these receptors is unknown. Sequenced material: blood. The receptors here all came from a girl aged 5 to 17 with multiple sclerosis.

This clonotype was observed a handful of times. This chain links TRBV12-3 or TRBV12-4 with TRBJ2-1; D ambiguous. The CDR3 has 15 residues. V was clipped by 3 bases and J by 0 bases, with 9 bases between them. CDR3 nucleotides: TGTGCCAGCAGTTTCGTAGAGAGCTCCTACAATGAGCAGTTCTTC. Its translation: CASSFVESSYNEQFF.

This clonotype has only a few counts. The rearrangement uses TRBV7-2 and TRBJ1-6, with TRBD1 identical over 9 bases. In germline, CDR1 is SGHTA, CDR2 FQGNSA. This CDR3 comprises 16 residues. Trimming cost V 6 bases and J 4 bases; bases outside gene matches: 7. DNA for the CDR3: TGTGCCAGCAGACCGACGACAGGGGGATATAATTCACCCCTCCACTTT. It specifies CASRPTTGGYNSPLHF.

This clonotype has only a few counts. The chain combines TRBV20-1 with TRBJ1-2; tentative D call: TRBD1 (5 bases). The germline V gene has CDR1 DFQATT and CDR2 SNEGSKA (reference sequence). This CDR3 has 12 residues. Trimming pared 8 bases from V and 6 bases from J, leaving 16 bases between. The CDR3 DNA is TGCAGTTGTCTGCTGGGGGTGGATGGCTACACCTTC. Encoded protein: CSCLLGVDGYTF.

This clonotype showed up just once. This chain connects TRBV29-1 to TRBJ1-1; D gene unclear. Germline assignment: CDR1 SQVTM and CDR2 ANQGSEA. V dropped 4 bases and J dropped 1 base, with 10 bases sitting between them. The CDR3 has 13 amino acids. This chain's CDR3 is CSVVMGGNTEAFF. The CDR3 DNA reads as TGCAGCGTTGTAATGGGAGGGAACACTGAAGCTTTCTTT.

As DNA, the CDR3 is TGTGCCAGCAGCTACAGGGACGGGAACACTGAAGCTTTCTTT. Its translation is CASSYRDGNTEAFF. The chain is built from TRBV7-9 and TRBJ1-1; tentatively, D is TRBD1 (6 bases). V was shortened by 4 bases and J by 1 base, with 10 bases between the two germline ends. The CDR3 extends over 14 amino acids. The germline V gene has CDR1 SEHNR and CDR2 FQNEAQ (reference sequence).

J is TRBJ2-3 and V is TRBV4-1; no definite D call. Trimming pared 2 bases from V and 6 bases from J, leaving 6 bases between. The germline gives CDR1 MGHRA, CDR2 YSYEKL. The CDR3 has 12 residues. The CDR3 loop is CASSQLGDTQYF. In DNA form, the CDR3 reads TGCGCCAGCAGCCAACTCGGGGATACGCAGTATTTT.

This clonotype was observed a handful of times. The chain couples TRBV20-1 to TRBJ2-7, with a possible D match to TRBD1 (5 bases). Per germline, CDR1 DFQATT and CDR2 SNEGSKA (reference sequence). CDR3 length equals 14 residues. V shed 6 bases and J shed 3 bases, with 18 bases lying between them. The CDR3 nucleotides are TGCAGTGCCATTTACCCGACAGCAATCTACGAGCAGTACTTC. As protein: CSAIYPTAIYEQYF.

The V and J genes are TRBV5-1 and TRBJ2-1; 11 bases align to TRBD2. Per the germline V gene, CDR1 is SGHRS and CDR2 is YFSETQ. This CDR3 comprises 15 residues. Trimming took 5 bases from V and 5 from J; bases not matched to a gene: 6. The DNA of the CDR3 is TGCGCCAGCAGGGTACTAGCGGGAGAGGACAATGAGCAGTTCTTC. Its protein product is CASRVLAGEDNEQFF.

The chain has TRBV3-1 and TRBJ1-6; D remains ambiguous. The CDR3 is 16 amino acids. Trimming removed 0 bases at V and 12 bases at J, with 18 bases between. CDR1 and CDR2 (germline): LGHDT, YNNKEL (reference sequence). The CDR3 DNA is TGTGCCAGCAGCCAAGAGGCCAGCTACACCCCAGGACCCCTCCACTTT. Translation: CASSQEASYTPGPLHF.

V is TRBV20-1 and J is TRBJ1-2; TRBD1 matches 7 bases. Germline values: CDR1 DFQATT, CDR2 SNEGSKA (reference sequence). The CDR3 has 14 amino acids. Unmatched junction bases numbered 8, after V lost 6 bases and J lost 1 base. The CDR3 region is CSARTGASNYGYTF. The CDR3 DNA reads TGCAGTGCCCGAACAGGGGCGAGTAACTATGGCTACACCTTC.

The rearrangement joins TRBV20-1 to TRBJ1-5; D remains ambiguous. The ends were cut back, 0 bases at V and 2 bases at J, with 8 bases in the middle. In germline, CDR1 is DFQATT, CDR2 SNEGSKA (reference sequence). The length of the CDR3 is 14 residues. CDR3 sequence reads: CSARDGRGNQPQHF. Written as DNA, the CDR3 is TGCAGTGCTAGAGATGGACGAGGCAATCAGCCCCAGCATTTT.

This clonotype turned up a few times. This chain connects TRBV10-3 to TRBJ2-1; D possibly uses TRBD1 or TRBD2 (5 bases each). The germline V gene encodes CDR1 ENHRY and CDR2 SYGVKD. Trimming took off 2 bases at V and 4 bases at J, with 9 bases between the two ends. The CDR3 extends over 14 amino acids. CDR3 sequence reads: CAISEGTQYNEQFF. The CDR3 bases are TGTGCCATCAGTGAGGGGACCCAGTACAATGAGCAGTTCTTC.

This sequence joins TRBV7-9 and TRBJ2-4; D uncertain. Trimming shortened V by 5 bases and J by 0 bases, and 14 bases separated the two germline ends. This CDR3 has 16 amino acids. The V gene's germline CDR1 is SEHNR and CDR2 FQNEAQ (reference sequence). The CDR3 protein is CASSPVERIAKNIQYF. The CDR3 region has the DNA TGTGCCAGCAGCCCTGTCGAACGCATAGCCAAAAACATTCAGTACTTC.

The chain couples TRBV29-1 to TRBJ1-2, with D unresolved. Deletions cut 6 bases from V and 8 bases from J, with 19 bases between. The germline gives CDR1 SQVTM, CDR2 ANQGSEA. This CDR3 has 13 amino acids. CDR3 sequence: CSVLRTPDEGYTF. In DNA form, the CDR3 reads TGCAGCGTGCTTCGGACTCCGGACGAGGGCTACACCTTC.

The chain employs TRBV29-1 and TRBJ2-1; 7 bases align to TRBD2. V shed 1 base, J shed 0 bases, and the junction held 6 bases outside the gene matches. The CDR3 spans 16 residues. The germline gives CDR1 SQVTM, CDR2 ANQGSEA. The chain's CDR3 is CSVEGGDYRSYNEQFF. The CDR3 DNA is TGCAGCGTTGAAGGGGGGGACTATCGCTCCTACAATGAGCAGTTCTTC.

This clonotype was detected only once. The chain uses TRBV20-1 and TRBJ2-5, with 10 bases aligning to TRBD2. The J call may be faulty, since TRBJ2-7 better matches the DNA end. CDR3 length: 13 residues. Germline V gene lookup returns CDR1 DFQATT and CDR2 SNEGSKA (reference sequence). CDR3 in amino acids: CSAPGLATYEQYF. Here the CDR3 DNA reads TGCAGTGCGCCGGGACTAGCGACCTACGAGCAGTACTTC.

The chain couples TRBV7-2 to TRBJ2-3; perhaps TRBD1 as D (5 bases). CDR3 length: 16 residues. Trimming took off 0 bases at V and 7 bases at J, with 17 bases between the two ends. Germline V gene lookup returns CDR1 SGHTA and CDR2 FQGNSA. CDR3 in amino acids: CASSLAQGRVSHTQYF. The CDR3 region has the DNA TGTGCCAGCAGCTTAGCGCAGGGCAGGGTCTCACATACGCAGTATTTT.

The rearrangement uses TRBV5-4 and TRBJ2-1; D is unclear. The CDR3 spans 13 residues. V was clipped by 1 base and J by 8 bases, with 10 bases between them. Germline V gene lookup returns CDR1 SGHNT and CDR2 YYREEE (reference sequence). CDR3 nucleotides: TGTGCCAGCAGCTTGTCCCGGAGCGATGAGCAGTTCTTC. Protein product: CASSLSRSDEQFF.

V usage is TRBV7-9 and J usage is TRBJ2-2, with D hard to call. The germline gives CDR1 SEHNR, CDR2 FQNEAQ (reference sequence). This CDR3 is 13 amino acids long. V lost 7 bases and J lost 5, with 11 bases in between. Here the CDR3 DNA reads TGTGCCAGCACCAAAGGAGCTACCGGGGAGCTGTTTTTT. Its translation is CASTKGATGELFF. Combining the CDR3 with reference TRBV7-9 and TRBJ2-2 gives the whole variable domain DTGVSQNPRHKITKRGQNVTFRCDPISEHNRLYWYRQTLGQGPEFLTYFQNEAQLEKSRLLSDRFSAERPKGSFSTLEIQRTEQGDSAMYLCASTKGATGELFFGEGSRLTVL.

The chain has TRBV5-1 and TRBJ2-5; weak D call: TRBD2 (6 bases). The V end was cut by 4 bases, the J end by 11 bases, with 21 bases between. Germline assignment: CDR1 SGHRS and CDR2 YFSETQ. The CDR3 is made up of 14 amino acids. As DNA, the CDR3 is TGCGCCAGCAGCGCGGGACTTACAGCGGGTGAGCAGTACTTC. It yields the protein CASSAGLTAGEQYF.

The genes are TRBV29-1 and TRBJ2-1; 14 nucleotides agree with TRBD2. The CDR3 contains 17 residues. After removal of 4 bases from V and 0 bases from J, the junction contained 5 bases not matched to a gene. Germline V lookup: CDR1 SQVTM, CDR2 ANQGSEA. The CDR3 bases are TGCAGCGTTGCAGGACTAGCGGGAGGAAGCTCCTACAATGAGCAGTTCTTC. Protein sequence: CSVAGLAGGSSYNEQFF.

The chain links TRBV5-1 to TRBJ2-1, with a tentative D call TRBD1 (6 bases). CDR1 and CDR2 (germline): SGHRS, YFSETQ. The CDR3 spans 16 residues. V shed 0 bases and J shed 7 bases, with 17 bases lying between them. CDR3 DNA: TGCGCCAGCAGCTTGGCCGGGACACCAGCAGGGAATGAGCAGTTCTTC. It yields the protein CASSLAGTPAGNEQFF.